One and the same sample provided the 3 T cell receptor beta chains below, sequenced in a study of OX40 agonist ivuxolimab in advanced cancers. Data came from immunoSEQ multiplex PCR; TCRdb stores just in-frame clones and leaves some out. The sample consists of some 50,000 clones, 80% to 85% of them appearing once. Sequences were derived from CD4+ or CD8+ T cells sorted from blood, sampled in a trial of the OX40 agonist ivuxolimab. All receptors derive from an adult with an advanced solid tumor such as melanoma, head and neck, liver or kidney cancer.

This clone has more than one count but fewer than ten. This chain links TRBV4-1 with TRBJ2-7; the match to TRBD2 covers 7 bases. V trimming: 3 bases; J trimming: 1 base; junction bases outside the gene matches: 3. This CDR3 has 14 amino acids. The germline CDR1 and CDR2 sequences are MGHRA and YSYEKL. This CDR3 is CASSHTGGSYEQYF. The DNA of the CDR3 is TGCGCCAGCAGCCATACGGGGGGATCCTACGAGCAGTACTTC.

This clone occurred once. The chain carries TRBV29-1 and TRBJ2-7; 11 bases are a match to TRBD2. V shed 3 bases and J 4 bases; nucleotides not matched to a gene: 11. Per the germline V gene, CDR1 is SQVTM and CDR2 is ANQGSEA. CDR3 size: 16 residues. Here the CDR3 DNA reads TGCAGCGTTGAGGGTTCAACTAGCGGGAGAAGATACGAGCAGTACTTC. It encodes CSVEGSTSGRRYEQYF.

The CDR3 sequence: CASSHQYQRPNEQYV. The CDR3 DNA is TGCGCCAGCAGTCATCAATACCAACGACCAAACGAGCAGTACGTC. The chain is built from TRBV5-1 and TRBJ2-7; D is unclear. The germline gives CDR1 SGHRS, CDR2 YFSETQ. This CDR3 region has 15 residues. The V and J ends lost 5 bases and 5 bases respectively, with 20 bases between them.